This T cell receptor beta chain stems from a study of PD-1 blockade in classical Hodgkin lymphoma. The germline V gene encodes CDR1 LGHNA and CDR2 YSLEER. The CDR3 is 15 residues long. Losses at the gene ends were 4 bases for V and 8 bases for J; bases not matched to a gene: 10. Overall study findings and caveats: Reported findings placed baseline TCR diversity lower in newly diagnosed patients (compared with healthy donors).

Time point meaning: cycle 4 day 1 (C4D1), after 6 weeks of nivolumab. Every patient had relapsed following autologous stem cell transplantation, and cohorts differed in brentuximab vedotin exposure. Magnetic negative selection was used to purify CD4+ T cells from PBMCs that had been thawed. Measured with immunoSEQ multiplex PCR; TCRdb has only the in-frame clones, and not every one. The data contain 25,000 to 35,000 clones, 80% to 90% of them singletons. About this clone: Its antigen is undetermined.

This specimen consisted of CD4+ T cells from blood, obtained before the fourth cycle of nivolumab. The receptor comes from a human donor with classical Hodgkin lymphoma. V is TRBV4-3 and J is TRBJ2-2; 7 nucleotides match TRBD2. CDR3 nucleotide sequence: TGCGCCAGCAGCCGCCGGACTAGTCTTCCTGGGGAGCTGTTTTTT. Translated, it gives CASSRRTSLPGELFF.